These 26 T cell receptor beta chains were all obtained from the same sample, sequenced in a study of T cell responses to AZD1222 COVID-19 vaccine. Sequenced by immunoSEQ multiplex PCR; TCRdb stores in-frame clones only, minus some. Here the sample spans fewer than 120,000 clones, roughly 92% being singletons. Here the sequenced sample was peripheral blood, taken 28 days after the second AZD1222 dose. The source of these receptors is an adult who received the AZD1222 COVID-19 vaccine.

The chain is built from TRBV7-2 and TRBJ1-2; D is ambiguous. V shed 3 bases and J shed 4 bases, with 9 bases lying between them. CDR1 is SGHTA, CDR2 FQGNSA, per germline. CDR3 length: 13 residues. The chain's CDR3 is CASSFNGVYGYTF. As DNA, the CDR3 is TGTGCCAGCAGCTTCAATGGAGTCTATGGCTACACCTTC.

The chain joins TRBV2 to TRBJ2-3; D is unresolved. V shed 7 bases and J shed 6 bases, with 20 bases lying between them. CDR1 is SNHLY and CDR2 is FYNNEI in the germline V gene. This CDR3 is built from 15 residues. Written as DNA, the CDR3 is TGTGCCAGCACTAGAATCGACCGACTTATGGATACGCAGTATTTT. Its protein is CASTRIDRLMDTQYF. Full variable domain (remainder filled in from reference TRBV2 and TRBJ2-3): EPEVTQTPSHQVTQMGQEVILRCVPISNHLYFYWYRQILGQKVEFLVSFYNNEISEKSEIFDDQFSVERPDGSNFTLKIRSTKLEDSAMYFCASTRIDRLMDTQYFGPGTRLTVL.

The gene calls are TRBV5-4 and TRBJ1-4; D unclear. Trimming stripped 3 bases from V and 7 bases from J, with 19 bases between. This CDR3 has 16 amino acids. Germline-derived CDR1 and CDR2 are SGHNT and YYREEE (reference sequence). The DNA for the CDR3 is TGTGCCAGCAGCTCGCCCGACGTCCTCGGAAGTGAAAAACTGTTTTTT. Protein product: CASSSPDVLGSEKLFF.

The rearrangement links TRBV9 to TRBJ2-3, with TRBD1 matching 9 bases. From germline, CDR1 is SGDLS and CDR2 YYNGEE. The V and J ends lost 4 bases and 2 bases, in that order; junction bases with no gene match: 8. The CDR3 runs to 16 residues. Here the CDR3 reads CASSNPGQGDTDTQYF. CDR3 DNA: TGTGCCAGCAGCAATCCGGGACAGGGCGACACAGATACGCAGTATTTT.

This chain connects TRBV10-2 to TRBJ2-1, with D perhaps TRBD2 (5 bases). Germline V gene sequence: CDR1 WSHSY, CDR2 SAAADI. V gave up 10 bases and J gave up 0 bases, with 10 bases separating them. The CDR3 sequence is 13 residues long. In DNA, the CDR3 is TGCGCCACCGCGGGTATCTCCTACAATGAGCAGTTCTTC. It codes for CATAGISYNEQFF.

This chain connects TRBV9 to TRBJ2-7, with 10 bases aligning to TRBD1. The V segment lost 4 bases and the J segment 2 bases; nucleotides outside the gene matches: 6. The germline V gene encodes CDR1 SGDLS and CDR2 YYNGEE. The length of the CDR3 is 15 residues. CDR3 sequence (DNA): TGTGCCAGCAGCTTCGGACAGGGGGGAACCTACGAGCAGTACTTC. Translation gives CASSFGQGGTYEQYF.

The chain carries TRBV29-1 and TRBJ2-3; 8 bases are a match to TRBD2. The CDR3 runs 16 residues. With 2 bases clipped from V and 1 base from J, the junction kept 8 bases outside the gene matches. Germline V gene sequence: CDR1 SQVTM, CDR2 ANQGSEA. The CDR3 DNA reads TGCAGCGTTGAATCTGCGGGAGGTTTTGGCACAGATACGCAGTATTTT. Its protein is CSVESAGGFGTDTQYF.

Comment on this clone: One end of the junction does not line up with germline, which may come from a read error. The chain has TRBV7-7 and TRBJ2-3; weak D call: TRBD2 (5 bases). In germline, CDR1 is SSHAT, CDR2 FNYEAQ (reference sequence). The CDR3 is 16 amino acids. CDR3 protein: CASSLGLSRNTDTQYF. The CDR3 DNA reads TGTGCTAGCAGCTTAGGACTCAGCAGAAACACAGATACGCAGTATTTT.

This clone was seen ten or more times. V usage is TRBV6-6 and J usage is TRBJ2-7, with D tentatively TRBD1 or TRBD2 (5 bases each). V gave up 6 bases and J gave up 4 bases, with 16 bases separating them. Germline loops: CDR1 MNHNY, CDR2 SVGAGI (reference sequence). The CDR3 is 14 amino acids. CDR3 sequence reads: CASRSRDRYYEQYF. The CDR3 DNA sequence: TGTGCCAGCAGAAGCCGGGACCGATATTACGAGCAGTACTTC.

The chain carries TRBV7-9 and TRBJ1-1; D gene ambiguous. V was shortened by 0 bases and J by 4 bases, with 3 bases between the two germline ends. Germline V gene sequence: CDR1 SEHNR, CDR2 FQNEAQ (reference sequence). This CDR3 spans 12 amino acids. CDR3 region: CASSLAATEAFF. CDR3 nucleotides: TGTGCCAGCAGCTTAGCGGCCACTGAAGCTTTCTTT.

The rearrangement uses TRBV12-1 and TRBJ1-4; the D segment call TRBD1 is taken from the table without a DNA check. TRBV12-1 is designated a pseudogene. This CDR3 spans 16 amino acids. The CDR3 DNA reads TGTGCCAGCAGCTTTCCCCGGGACAGTTTTAAGGGAAAACTGTTTTTT. Protein sequence: CASSFPRDSFKGKLFF.

The chain has TRBV5-5 and TRBJ2-1; D perhaps matches TRBD2 (5 bases). Germline CDR1 SGHKS, CDR2 YYEKEE (reference sequence). The CDR3 sequence is 15 residues long. V was clipped by 0 bases and J by 7 bases, with 14 bases between them. The CDR3: CASSLDGDTGNEQFF. The CDR3 nucleotides read TGTGCCAGCAGCTTGGATGGGGATACGGGGAATGAGCAGTTCTTC.

The chain combines TRBV7-8 with TRBJ2-1; no definite D call. V lost 5 bases to trimming and J lost 0 bases, with 11 bases between them. The CDR3 sequence is 15 residues long. CDR1 is SGHVS and CDR2 is FQNEAQ in the germline V gene. CDR3 DNA: TGTGCCAGCAGCCAACAACAGCGCTCCTACAATGAGCAGTTCTTC. This codes for CASSQQQRSYNEQFF.

The genes are TRBV18 and TRBJ1-1; 7 nucleotides align to TRBD1. The germline gives CDR1 KGHSH, CDR2 LQKENI. Germline trimming cut 1 base from V and 0 bases from J; bases unmatched to any gene: 5. This CDR3 has 16 amino acids. CDR3 DNA: TGTGCCAGCTCACCACAGGGGGCAATGATGAACACTGAAGCTTTCTTT. Protein sequence: CASSPQGAMMNTEAFF. The full variable domain, with the rest looked up from reference TRBV18 and TRBJ1-1, is NAGVMQNPRHLVRRRGQEARLRCSPMKGHSHVYWYRQLPEEGLKFMVYLQKENIIDESGMPKERFSAEFPKEGPSILRIQQVVRGDSAAYFCASSPQGAMMNTEAFFGQGTRLTVV.

The rearrangement joins TRBV7-2 to TRBJ2-7, with TRBD2 identical over 13 bases. J lost 0 bases, V lost 4 bases, and 6 bases had no gene match. Germline CDR1 is SGHTA and CDR2 is FQGNSA. This CDR3 has 17 residues. The CDR3: CASSSRTSGGFSYEQYF. Written as DNA, the CDR3 is TGTGCCAGCAGCTCCCGGACTAGCGGGGGTTTCTCCTACGAGCAGTACTTC.

The chain is built from TRBV5-5 and TRBJ2-2; D may correspond to TRBD1 or TRBD2 (5 bases each). Trimming shortened V by 2 bases and J by 0 bases, and 8 bases separated the two germline ends. The CDR3 is 15 amino acids. CDR1 SGHKS and CDR2 YYEKEE come from the germline V gene (reference sequence). This CDR3 is CASSLGTANTGELFF. CDR3 coding DNA: TGTGCCAGCAGCTTAGGGACGGCGAACACCGGGGAGCTGTTTTTT. Using reference TRBV5-5 and TRBJ2-2 for the parts outside the CDR3, the full variable domain is DAGVTQSPTHLIKTRGQQVTLRCSPISGHKSVSWYQQVLGQGPQFIFQYYEKEERGRGNFPDRFSARQFPNYSSELNVNALLLGDSALYLCASSLGTANTGELFFGEGSRLTVL.

CDR3 coding DNA: TGCGCCAGCAGCTTGGGAGACGCAGATACGCAGTATTTT. Its translation is CASSLGDADTQYF. The chain joins TRBV5-1 to TRBJ2-3; D remains unclear. Germline V gene data show CDR1 as SGHRS and CDR2 as YFSETQ. CDR3 length equals 13 residues. Trimming shortened V by 0 bases and J by 4 bases, and 6 bases separated the two germline ends.

The chain links TRBV18 to TRBJ2-7; either TRBD1 or TRBD2 may fit D (5 bases each). The CDR3 runs to 12 residues. The germline V gene has CDR1 KGHSH and CDR2 LQKENI. V dropped 6 bases and J dropped 2 bases, with 8 bases sitting between them. CDR3 sequence: CASSQGAYEQYF. CDR3 nucleotide sequence: TGTGCCAGCTCTCAGGGAGCCTACGAGCAGTACTTC.

This clone was detected only once. The chain is built from TRBV11-2 and TRBJ1-1; TRBD1 might be the D (6 bases). Looked up from germline, CDR1 is SGHAT and CDR2 is FQNNGV. The V end was cut by 4 bases, the J end by 6 bases, with 12 bases between. The CDR3 is 13 residues long. The DNA of the CDR3 is TGTGCCAGCAGCTCCTTAGAGGGGGCTGAAGCTTTCTTT. Translated: CASSSLEGAEAFF. Drawing the rest from reference TRBV11-2 and TRBJ1-1, the complete variable domain is EAGVAQSPRYKIIEKRQSVAFWCNPISGHATLYWYQQILGQGPKLLIQFQNNGVVDDSQLPKDRFSAERLKGVDSTLKIQPAKLEDSAVYLCASSSLEGAEAFFGQGTRLTVV.

The chain has TRBV28 and TRBJ1-2; D not certain. CDR1 is MDHEN and CDR2 is SYDVKM in the germline V gene. The CDR3 length is 12 residues. V was clipped by 10 bases and J by 8 bases, with 17 bases between them. CDR3 sequence (DNA): TGTGCCACCCTTGAAAGTTGGGAAGGCTACACCTTC. It encodes CATLESWEGYTF.

This chain links TRBV7-2 with TRBJ1-3; D gene unclear. CDR1 SGHTA and CDR2 FQGNSA come from the germline V gene. With 3 bases removed from V and 1 base from J, the gap between germline ends came to 13 bases. CDR3 size: 16 residues. CDR3 residues: CASSFLGSGSGNTIYF. In nucleotides, the CDR3 is TGTGCCAGCAGCTTTCTGGGATCGGGGTCTGGAAACACCATATATTTT.

This chain connects TRBV6-2 or TRBV6-3 to TRBJ1-2, with 10 bases matching TRBD1. Germline V lookup: CDR1 MNHEY, CDR2 SVGEGT. The V gene end was trimmed by 6 bases and the J gene end by 6 bases; junction bases not matched to a gene: 4. This CDR3 region has 13 residues. The CDR3 DNA reads TGTGCCAGCAGCAAGGGACAGGGGAATGGCTACACCTTC. Translation: CASSKGQGNGYTF.

The chain couples TRBV2 to TRBJ1-6; D remains ambiguous. Germline V gives CDR1 SNHLY, CDR2 FYNNEI. V was shortened by 3 bases and J by 1 base, with 7 bases between the two germline ends. The CDR3 is 15 residues long. This chain's CDR3 is CASSETWSYNSPLHF. In DNA form, the CDR3 reads TGTGCCAGCAGTGAGACGTGGTCCTATAATTCACCCCTCCACTTT.

In DNA form, the CDR3 reads TGCGCCAGCAGCCAAGATGGTGACAGGGACCCTGAAGCTTTCTTT. Translating it yields CASSQDGDRDPEAFF. This chain joins TRBV4-1 and TRBJ1-1, with 7 positions matching TRBD1. Germline CDR1 MGHRA, CDR2 YSYEKL. The length of the CDR3 is 15 residues. J lost 6 bases, V lost 0 bases, and 7 bases had no gene match.

The chain uses TRBV5-1 and TRBJ2-1, with a tentative D call TRBD1 (5 bases). The CDR3 has 13 residues. The V gene lost 0 bases and the J gene lost 4 bases, with 5 bases spanning the gap. Germline values: CDR1 SGHRS, CDR2 YFSETQ. DNA of the CDR3: TGCGCCAGCAGCTTGGGGACATACAATGAGCAGTTCTTC. Translating gives CASSLGTYNEQFF.

The chain has TRBV6-2 or TRBV6-3 and TRBJ2-5; D uncertain. The CDR3 loop spans 12 amino acids. V was pared by 6 bases and J by 7 bases, with 12 bases between. The germline V gene has CDR1 MNHEY and CDR2 SVGEGT. DNA for the CDR3: TGTGCCAGCAGCCTCCTGGTTGGGACCCAGTACTTC. Protein: CASSLLVGTQYF.